One and the same sample provided the 9 T cell receptor beta chains below, sequenced in a study of graft-versus-host responses after intestinal transplantation. These TCRs' antigens remain unknown. Produced via immunoSEQ multiplex PCR; TCRdb's table is partial and in-frame only. The data contain tens of thousands of clones, 92% of them singletons. Specimen: unstimulated CD4+ T cells sorted from spleen or lymph node cells, collected before transplant. The receptors were gathered from a human donor who was the organ donor for an intestinal transplant.

This rearrangement joins TRBV7-8 to TRBJ2-7; 11 bases match TRBD2. Germline V gives CDR1 SGHVS, CDR2 FQNEAQ. Trimming at V came to 2 bases and at J to 7 bases, leaving 16 bases not matched to a gene. CDR3 length: 18 amino acids. For the CDR3, the DNA is TGTGCCAGCAGCTTATGGCCCTCTAGGCTAGCGGGAGGTGAGGAGCAGTACTTC. It encodes CASSLWPSRLAGGEEQYF.

The V and J genes are TRBV7-2 and TRBJ2-1; TRBD2 aligns across 13 bases. Germline V CDR1 and CDR2: SGHTA, FQGNSA. V shed 4 bases and J 6 bases; nucleotides not matched to a gene: 6. This CDR3 has 16 residues. The CDR3 reads CASSYGLAGAPNEQFF. As DNA, the CDR3 is TGTGCCAGCAGCTATGGACTAGCGGGGGCACCCAATGAGCAGTTCTTC.

The rearrangement links TRBV19 to TRBJ2-5; D gene ambiguous. V was trimmed by 1 base and J by 1 base, leaving 7 bases between them. Germline loops: CDR1 LNHDA, CDR2 SQIVND (reference sequence). The CDR3 runs 14 residues. The CDR3, as DNA: TGTGCCAGTAGTATAGGCCAGCCCCAAGAGACCCAGTACTTC. Translation: CASSIGQPQETQYF.

The J gene is TRBJ1-4, the V gene TRBV19; TRBD1 matches 8 bases. Germline lookup yields CDR1 LNHDA and CDR2 SQIVND (reference sequence). The CDR3 sequence is 13 residues long. V was clipped by 5 bases and J by 7 bases; unmatched bases: 3. The CDR3 loop is CASSWQGAEKLFF. The CDR3, as DNA: TGTGCCAGTAGTTGGCAGGGGGCTGAAAAACTGTTTTTT.

A single count supports this clone. The rearrangement links TRBV19 to TRBJ2-3; D is possibly TRBD1 (5 bases). The CDR3 length is 16 residues. Germline V gene lookup returns CDR1 LNHDA and CDR2 SQIVND (reference sequence). Trimming pared 3 bases from V and 2 bases from J, leaving 15 bases between. CDR3 coding DNA: TGTGCCAGTAGTATCCAGGGTTCTAAGGTCACAGATACGCAGTATTTT. It translates to CASSIQGSKVTDTQYF.

The V and J genes are TRBV6-6 and TRBJ2-7; 8 nucleotides match TRBD2. There are 13 residues in the CDR3. The germline V gene encodes CDR1 MNHNY and CDR2 SVGAGI (reference sequence). Trimming removed 2 bases from V and 6 bases from J; junction bases left unmatched: 3. CDR3 in amino acids: CASSYPGGGEQYF. The CDR3 nucleotides are TGTGCCAGCAGTTACCCCGGGGGGGGCGAGCAGTACTTC.

CDR3 sequence (DNA): TGCAGCGTTGGACTAGCGGGGTACAATGAGCAGTTCTTC. It is translated as CSVGLAGYNEQFF. The V gene is TRBV29-1, the J gene TRBJ2-1; 11 bases match TRBD2. The CDR3 has 13 residues. CDR1 is SQVTM and CDR2 is ANQGSEA in the germline V gene. V lost 4 bases to trimming and J lost 4 bases; unmatched junction nucleotides: 0.

This CDR3 is CASRQGFDQPQHF. The CDR3 nucleotides read TGTGCCAGCCGACAGGGGTTTGATCAGCCCCAGCATTTT. The rearrangement joins TRBV27 to TRBJ1-5; TRBD1 agrees at 8 bases. Germline CDR1 reads MNHEY; CDR2 reads SMNVEV (reference sequence). The CDR3 has 13 amino acids. V trimming: 8 bases; J trimming: 5 bases; junction bases outside the gene matches: 5.

The chain recombines TRBV15 with TRBJ2-1; 11 bases agree with TRBD2. CDR1 and CDR2 from the germline V gene are LNHNV and YYDKDF (reference sequence). After removal of 1 base from V and 0 bases from J, the junction contained 5 bases not matched to a gene. This CDR3 region has 18 residues. The CDR3 spells CATSRGSGRGFSYNEQFF. The DNA of the CDR3 is TGTGCCACCAGCAGAGGTAGCGGGAGGGGGTTCTCCTACAATGAGCAGTTCTTC.